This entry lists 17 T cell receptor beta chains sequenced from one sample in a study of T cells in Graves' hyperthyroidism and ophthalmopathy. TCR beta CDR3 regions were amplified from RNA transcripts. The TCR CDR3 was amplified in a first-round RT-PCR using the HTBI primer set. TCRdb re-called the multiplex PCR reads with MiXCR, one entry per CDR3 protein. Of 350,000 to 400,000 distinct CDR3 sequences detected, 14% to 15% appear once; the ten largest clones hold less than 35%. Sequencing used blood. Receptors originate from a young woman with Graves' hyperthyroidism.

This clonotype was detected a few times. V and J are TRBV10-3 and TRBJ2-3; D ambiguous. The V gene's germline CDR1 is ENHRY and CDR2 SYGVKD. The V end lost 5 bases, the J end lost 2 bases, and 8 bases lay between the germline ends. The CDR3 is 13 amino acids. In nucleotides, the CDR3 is TGTGCCATCAGTCTCGGGCCCACAGATACGCAGTATTTT. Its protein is CAISLGPTDTQYF.

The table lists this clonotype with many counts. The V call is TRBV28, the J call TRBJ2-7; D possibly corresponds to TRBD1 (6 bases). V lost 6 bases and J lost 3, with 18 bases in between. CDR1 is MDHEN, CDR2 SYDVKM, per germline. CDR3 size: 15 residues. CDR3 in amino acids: CASRRTVKLSYEQYF. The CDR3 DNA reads TGTGCCAGCAGGCGGACAGTAAAACTCAGCTACGAGCAGTACTTC. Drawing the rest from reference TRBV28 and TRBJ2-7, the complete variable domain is DVKVTQSSRYLVKRTGEKVFLECVQDMDHENMFWYRQDPGLGLRLIYFSYDVKMKEKGDIPEGYSVSREKKERFSLILESASTNQTSMYLCASRRTVKLSYEQYFGPGTRLTVT.

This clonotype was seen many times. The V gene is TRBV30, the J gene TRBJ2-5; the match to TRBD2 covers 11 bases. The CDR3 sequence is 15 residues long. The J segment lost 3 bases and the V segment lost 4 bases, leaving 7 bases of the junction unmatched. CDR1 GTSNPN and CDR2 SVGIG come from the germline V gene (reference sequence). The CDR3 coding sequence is TGTGCCTGGAATCTAATAGCGGGAGGGGAAGAGACCCAGTACTTC. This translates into CAWNLIAGGEETQYF.

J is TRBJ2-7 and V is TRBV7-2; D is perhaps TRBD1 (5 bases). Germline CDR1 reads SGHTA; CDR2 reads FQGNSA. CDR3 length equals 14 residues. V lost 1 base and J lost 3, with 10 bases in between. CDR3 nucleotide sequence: TGTGCCAGCAGCTTAGACAGGCAGGACTACGAGCAGTACTTC. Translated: CASSLDRQDYEQYF.

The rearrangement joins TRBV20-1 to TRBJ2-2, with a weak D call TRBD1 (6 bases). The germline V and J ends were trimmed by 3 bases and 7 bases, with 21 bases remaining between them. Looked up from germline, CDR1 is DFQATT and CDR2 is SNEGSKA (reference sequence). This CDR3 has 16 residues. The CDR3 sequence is CSASRGRRGFGGELFF. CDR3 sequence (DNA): TGCAGTGCTAGTCGGGGTAGAAGGGGGTTCGGCGGGGAGCTGTTTTTT.

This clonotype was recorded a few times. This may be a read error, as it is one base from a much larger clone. In DNA form, the CDR3 reads TGTGTCAGCAGTTTATACCGATTGCCCCCCTACGAGCAGTACTTC. It specifies CVSSLYRLPPYEQYF. The V and J genes are TRBV28 and TRBJ2-7; D is unresolved. The length of the CDR3 is 15 residues. The germline CDR1 and CDR2 sequences are MDHEN and SYDVKM.

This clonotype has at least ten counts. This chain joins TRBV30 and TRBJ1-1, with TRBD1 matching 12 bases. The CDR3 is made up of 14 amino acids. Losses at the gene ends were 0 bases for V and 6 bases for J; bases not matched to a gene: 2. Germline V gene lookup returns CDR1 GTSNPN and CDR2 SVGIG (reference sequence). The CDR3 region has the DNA TGTGCCTGGAGTGTCTGGGACAGGGGGCCTGAAGCTTTCTTT. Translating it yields CAWSVWDRGPEAFF.

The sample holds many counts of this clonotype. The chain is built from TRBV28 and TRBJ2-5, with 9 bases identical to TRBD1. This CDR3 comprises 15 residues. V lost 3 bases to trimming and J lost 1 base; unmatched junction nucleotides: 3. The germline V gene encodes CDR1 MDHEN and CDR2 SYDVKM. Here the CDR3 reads CASSFSQGAQETQYF. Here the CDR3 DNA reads TGTGCCAGCAGTTTCTCACAGGGGGCCCAAGAGACCCAGTACTTC.

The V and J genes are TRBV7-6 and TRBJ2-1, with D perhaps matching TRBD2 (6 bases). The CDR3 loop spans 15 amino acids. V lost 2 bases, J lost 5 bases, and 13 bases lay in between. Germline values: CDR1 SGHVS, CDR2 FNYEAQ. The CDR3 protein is CASSLWGGPNNEQFF. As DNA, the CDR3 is TGTGCCAGCAGCTTATGGGGAGGCCCCAACAATGAGCAGTTCTTC.

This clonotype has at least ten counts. The CDR3 is CASSSSGTGQSQPQHF. CDR3 bases: TGTGCCAGCAGCTCTTCCGGGACAGGGCAGAGTCAGCCCCAGCATTTT. The rearrangement joins TRBV7-9 to TRBJ1-5, with TRBD1 identical over 9 bases. The germline gives CDR1 SEHNR, CDR2 FQNEAQ (reference sequence). Unmatched junction bases numbered 10, after V lost 4 bases and J lost 6 bases. The CDR3 loop spans 16 amino acids. Using reference TRBV7-9 and TRBJ1-5 for the parts outside the CDR3, the full variable domain is DTGVSQNPRHKITKRGQNVTFRCDPISEHNRLYWYRQTLGQGPEFLTYFQNEAQLEKSRLLSDRFSAERPKGSFSTLEIQRTEQGDSAMYLCASSSSGTGQSQPQHFGDGTRLSIL.

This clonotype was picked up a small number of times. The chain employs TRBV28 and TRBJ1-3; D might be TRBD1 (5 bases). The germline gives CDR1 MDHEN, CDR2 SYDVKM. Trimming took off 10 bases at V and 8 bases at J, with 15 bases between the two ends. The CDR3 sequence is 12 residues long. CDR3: CATTPQGHTIYF. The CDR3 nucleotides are TGTGCCACCACCCCCCAGGGACACACCATATATTTT.

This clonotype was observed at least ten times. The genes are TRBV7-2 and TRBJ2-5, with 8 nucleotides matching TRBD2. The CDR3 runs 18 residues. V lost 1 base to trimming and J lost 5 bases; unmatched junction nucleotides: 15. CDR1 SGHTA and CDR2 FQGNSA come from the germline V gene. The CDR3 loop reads CASSLGKTERGLNETQYF. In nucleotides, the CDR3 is TGTGCCAGCAGCTTAGGAAAAACGGAGCGGGGGCTGAATGAGACCCAGTACTTC.

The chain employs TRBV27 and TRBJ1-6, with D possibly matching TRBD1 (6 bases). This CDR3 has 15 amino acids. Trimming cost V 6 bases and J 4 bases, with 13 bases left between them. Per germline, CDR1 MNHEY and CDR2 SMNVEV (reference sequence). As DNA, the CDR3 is TGTGCCAGCAGGCTTGGGGGGGCGTATAATTCACCCCTCCACTTT. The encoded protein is CASRLGGAYNSPLHF.

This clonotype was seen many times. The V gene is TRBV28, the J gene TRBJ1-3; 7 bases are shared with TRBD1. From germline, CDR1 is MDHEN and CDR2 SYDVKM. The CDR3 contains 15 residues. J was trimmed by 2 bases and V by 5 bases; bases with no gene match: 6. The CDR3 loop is CASSRDRGTGNTIYF. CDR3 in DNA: TGTGCCAGCAGTCGGGACAGAGGGACTGGAAACACCATATATTTT. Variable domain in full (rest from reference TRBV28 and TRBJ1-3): DVKVTQSSRYLVKRTGEKVFLECVQDMDHENMFWYRQDPGLGLRLIYFSYDVKMKEKGDIPEGYSVSREKKERFSLILESASTNQTSMYLCASSRDRGTGNTIYFGEGSWLTVV.

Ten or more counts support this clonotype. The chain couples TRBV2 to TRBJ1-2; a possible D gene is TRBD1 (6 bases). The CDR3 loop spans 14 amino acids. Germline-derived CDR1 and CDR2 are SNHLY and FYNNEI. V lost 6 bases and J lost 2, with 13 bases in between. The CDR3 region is CASRRGGTNYGYTF. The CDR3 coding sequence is TGTGCCAGCAGGCGAGGGGGAACGAACTATGGCTACACCTTC.

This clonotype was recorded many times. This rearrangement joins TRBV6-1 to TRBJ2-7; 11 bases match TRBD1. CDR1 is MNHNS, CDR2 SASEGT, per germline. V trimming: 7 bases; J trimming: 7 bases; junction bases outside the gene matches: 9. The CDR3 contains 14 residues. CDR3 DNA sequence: TGTGCCAGCACTGCAGGGACAGGGGGAAAAGAGCAGTACTTC. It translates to CASTAGTGGKEQYF.

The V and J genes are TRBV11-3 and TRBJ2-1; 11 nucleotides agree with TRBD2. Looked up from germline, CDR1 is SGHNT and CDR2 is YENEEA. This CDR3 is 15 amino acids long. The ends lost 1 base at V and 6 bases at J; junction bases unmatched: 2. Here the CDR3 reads CASSLAGLAANEQFF. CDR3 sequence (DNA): TGTGCCAGCAGCTTAGCGGGACTAGCGGCCAATGAGCAGTTCTTC.